This T cell receptor beta chain appears in the sequencing data of a study of tumor-infiltrating lymphocytes in primary liver carcinoma. For the study at large: Productive TCRbeta reads per sample were roughly 3.5 to 8 million, not differing by tissue. Study-level points and caveats: Pairs of tumor regions overlapped more than tumor-adjacent and tumor-blood pairs did.

Germline V gene sequence: CDR1 SGHAT, CDR2 FQNNGV. The CDR3 is 15 amino acids. Note on this clonotype: Its cognate antigen is unknown. The junction shows a germline mismatch at one end, possibly a read error.

Extraction also yielded germline DNA, while blood RNA was obtained from unsorted whole blood. Total RNA (roughly 550 ng) served as template for TCR beta cDNA synthesis primed by a constant-region primer. Slightly modified ARM-PCR served as the procedure for the TCR beta libraries. These libraries came from three rounds of nested multiplex PCR. Running around 10 cycles apiece, the first two PCR rounds relied on TRBV1-TRBV30 forward primers together with a C-beta reverse primer. Using its own MiXCR run on the multiplex PCR reads, TCRdb lists one record per CDR3 protein. Among about 350,000 distinct CDR3 sequences, about 61% were seen once, and the ten largest hold about 6.1%.

The rearrangement joins TRBV11-2 to TRBJ2-1; the D gene could be TRBD1 or TRBD2 (5 bases each). Sequences were obtained from peripheral blood. The receptor was derived from a man between 35 and 55 years old with primary liver carcinoma and hepatitis B virus infection. CDR3 DNA sequence: TGTGCCTGCAGCTTGGGGGAATCACCTTACAATGAGCAGTTCTTC. Its protein is CACSLGESPYNEQFF.